This T cell receptor (beta chain) was identified in a study of cytomegalovirus exposure and HLA in healthy donors. Study results and limitations: It was reportedly the case that the classifier diagnosed cytomegalovirus status with high specificity and sensitivity.

This clone was seen a single time. Its target is not known. The ends were cut back, 2 bases at V and 3 bases at J, with 11 bases in the middle. This CDR3 spans 14 amino acids. Germline assignment: CDR1 GTSNPN and CDR2 SVGIG (reference sequence). Profiling relied on immunoSEQ multiplex PCR, and the TCRdb table lists in-frame clones only, not all of them. The data hold some 120,000 clones, with about 88% observed a single time. The TCR sequence derives from a woman between 18 and 29 years old in good health and CMV-seronegative. Material for sequencing was PBMCs. This chain uses TRBV30 with TRBJ1-5; possibly TRBD1 for D (6 bases). In nucleotides, the CDR3 is TGTGCCTGGAGTTCCGGGACACACAATCAGCCCCAGCATTTT. Residues: CAWSSGTHNQPQHF.